This T cell receptor (beta chain) was profiled in a study of T-cell reconstitution after alpha-beta-depleted transplantation in children. Preparing the TCRbeta library involved the use of unique molecular identifiers. TCRdb redid the calling of the PCR reads with MiXCR, one entry per CDR3 protein. This table has 280,000 or so distinct CDR3 sequences, around a tenth appearing once. V gave up 6 bases and J gave up 5 bases, with 20 bases separating them. Germline V gene sequence: CDR1 MNHNS, CDR2 SASEGT. This CDR3 has 15 residues. This clonotype was counted between two and nine times. The chain employs TRBV6-1 and TRBJ2-7; D possibly corresponds to TRBD2 (6 bases). Source: peripheral blood, taken 180 days after TCRalphabeta/CD19-depleted stem cell transplant. This clonotype was obtained from a male patient between 2 and 10 years old who had a stem cell transplant for chronic granulomatous disease, so the T cells may come from the graft donor. The chain's CDR3 is CASRDPGTSPNEQYF. For the CDR3, the DNA is TGTGCCAGCAGAGATCCCGGGACTTCCCCCAACGAGCAGTACTTC.